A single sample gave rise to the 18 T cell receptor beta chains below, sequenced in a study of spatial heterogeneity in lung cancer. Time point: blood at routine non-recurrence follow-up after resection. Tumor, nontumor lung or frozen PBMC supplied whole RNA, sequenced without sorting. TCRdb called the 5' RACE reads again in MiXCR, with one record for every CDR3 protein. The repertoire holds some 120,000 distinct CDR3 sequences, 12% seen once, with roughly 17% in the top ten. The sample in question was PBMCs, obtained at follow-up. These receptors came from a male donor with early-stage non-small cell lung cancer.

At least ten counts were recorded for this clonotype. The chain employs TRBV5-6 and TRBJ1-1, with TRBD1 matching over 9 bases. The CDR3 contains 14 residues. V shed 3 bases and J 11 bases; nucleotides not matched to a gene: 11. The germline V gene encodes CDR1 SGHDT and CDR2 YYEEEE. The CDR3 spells CASSSPGQGFRAFF. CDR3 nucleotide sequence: TGTGCCAGCAGCTCACCAGGACAGGGGTTTCGCGCTTTCTTT.

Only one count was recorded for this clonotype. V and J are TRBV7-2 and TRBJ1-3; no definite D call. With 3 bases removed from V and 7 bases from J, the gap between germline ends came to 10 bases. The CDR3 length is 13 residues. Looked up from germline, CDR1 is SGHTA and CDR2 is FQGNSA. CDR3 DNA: TGTGCCAGCAGCTTGGCAGGCGCGAACACCATATATTTT. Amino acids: CASSLAGANTIYF.

For the CDR3, the DNA is TGCGCCAGCAGCCGACTCCAGAACACTGAAGCTTTCTTT. This sequence encodes CASSRLQNTEAFF. V and J are TRBV5-1 and TRBJ1-1, with D unresolved. Trimming cost V 4 bases and J 1 base, with 8 bases left between them. There are 13 residues in the CDR3. Germline V gene sequence: CDR1 SGHRS, CDR2 YFSETQ. The full variable domain, in which reference TRBV5-1 and TRBJ1-1 provide the parts outside the CDR3, is KAGVTQTPRYLIKTRGQQVTLSCSPISGHRSVSWYQQTPGQGLQFLFEYFSETQRNKGNFPGRFSGRQFSNSRSEMNVSTLELGDSALYLCASSRLQNTEAFFGQGTRLTVV.

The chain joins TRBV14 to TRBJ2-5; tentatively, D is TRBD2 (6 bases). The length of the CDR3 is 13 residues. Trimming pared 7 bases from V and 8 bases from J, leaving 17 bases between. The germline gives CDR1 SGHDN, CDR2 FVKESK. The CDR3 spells CASTLGGSRTQYF. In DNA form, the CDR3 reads TGTGCCAGCACCTTGGGGGGATCGCGAACCCAGTACTTC.

CDR3 protein: CASSFGGYTEAFF. The CDR3 DNA follows: TGTGCCAGCAGCTTCGGGGGTTACACTGAAGCTTTCTTT. The rearrangement links TRBV7-2 to TRBJ1-1; TRBD1 might be the D (5 bases). The germline V gene has CDR1 SGHTA and CDR2 FQGNSA. The CDR3 loop spans 13 amino acids. V was clipped by 3 bases and J by 3 bases, with 8 bases between them.

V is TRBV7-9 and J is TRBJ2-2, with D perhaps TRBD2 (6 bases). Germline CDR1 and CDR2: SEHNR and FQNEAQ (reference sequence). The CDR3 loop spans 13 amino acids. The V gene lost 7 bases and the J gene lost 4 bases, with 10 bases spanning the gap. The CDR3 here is CASTPGGTGELFF. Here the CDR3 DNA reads TGTGCCAGCACCCCCGGGGGCACCGGGGAGCTGTTTTTT.

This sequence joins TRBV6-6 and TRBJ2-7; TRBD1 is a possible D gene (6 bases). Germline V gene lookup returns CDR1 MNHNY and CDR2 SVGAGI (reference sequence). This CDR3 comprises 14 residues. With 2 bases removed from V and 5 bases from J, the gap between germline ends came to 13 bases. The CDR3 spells CASSYAGVVHEQYF. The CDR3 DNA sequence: TGTGCCAGCAGTTACGCAGGGGTCGTACACGAGCAGTACTTC.

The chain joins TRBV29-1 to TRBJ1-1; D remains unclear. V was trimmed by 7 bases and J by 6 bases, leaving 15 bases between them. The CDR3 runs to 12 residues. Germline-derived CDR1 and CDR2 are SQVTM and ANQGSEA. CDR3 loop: CSAGGILAEAFF. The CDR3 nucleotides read TGCAGCGCCGGTGGGATCCTGGCTGAAGCTTTCTTT.

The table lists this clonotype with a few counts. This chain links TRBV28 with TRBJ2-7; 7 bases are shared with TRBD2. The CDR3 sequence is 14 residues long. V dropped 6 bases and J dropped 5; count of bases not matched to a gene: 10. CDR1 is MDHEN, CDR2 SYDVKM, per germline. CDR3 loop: CASRGGLVGHEQYF. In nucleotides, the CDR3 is TGTGCCAGCAGGGGCGGACTAGTAGGACACGAGCAGTACTTC.

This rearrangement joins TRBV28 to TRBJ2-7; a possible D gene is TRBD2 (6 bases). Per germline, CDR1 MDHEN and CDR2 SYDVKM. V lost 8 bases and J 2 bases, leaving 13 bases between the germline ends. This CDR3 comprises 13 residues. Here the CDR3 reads CASAAGLPYEQYF. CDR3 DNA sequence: TGTGCCAGCGCCGCTGGACTACCCTACGAGCAGTACTTC. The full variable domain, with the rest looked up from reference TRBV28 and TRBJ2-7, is DVKVTQSSRYLVKRTGEKVFLECVQDMDHENMFWYRQDPGLGLRLIYFSYDVKMKEKGDIPEGYSVSREKKERFSLILESASTNQTSMYLCASAAGLPYEQYFGPGTRLTVT.

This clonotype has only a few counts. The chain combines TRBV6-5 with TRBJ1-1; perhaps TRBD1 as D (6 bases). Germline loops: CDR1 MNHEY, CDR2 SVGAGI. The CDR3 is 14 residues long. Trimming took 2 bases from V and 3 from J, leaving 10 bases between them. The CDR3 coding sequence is TGTGCCAGCAGTTACGGGGGGCATTACACTGAAGCTTTCTTT. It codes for CASSYGGHYTEAFF.

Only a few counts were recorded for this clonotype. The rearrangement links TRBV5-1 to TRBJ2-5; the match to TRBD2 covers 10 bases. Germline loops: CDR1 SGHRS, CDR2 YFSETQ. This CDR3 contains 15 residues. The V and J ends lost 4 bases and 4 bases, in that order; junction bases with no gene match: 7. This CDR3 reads CASSGLAGGPETQYF. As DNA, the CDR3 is TGCGCCAGCAGCGGATTAGCGGGGGGCCCAGAGACCCAGTACTTC.

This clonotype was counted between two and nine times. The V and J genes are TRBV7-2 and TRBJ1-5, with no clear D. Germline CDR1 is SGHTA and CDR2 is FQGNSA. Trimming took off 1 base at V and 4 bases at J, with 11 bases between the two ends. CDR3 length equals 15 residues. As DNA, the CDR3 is TGTGCCAGCAGCTTAGGGAGTAGAGCAAATCAGCCCCAGCATTTT. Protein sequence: CASSLGSRANQPQHF.

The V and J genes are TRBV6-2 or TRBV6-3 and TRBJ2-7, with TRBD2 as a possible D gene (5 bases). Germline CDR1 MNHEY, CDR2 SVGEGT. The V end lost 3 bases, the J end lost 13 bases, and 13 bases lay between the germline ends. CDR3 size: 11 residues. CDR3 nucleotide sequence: TGTGCCAGCAGTTATGGTCACGGGGTCTACTTC. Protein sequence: CASSYGHGVYF.

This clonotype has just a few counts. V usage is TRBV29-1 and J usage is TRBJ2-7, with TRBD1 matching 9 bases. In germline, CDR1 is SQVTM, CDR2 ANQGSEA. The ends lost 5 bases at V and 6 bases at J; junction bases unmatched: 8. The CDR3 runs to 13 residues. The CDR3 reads CSVSEDRGIEQYF. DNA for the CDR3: TGCAGCGTTTCTGAGGACAGGGGAATCGAGCAGTACTTC.

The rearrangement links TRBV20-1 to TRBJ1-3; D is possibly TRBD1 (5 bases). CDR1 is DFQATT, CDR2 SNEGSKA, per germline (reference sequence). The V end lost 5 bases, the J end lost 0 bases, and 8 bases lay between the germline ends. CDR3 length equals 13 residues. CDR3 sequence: CSALGPSGNTIYF. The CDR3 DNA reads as TGCAGTGCTCTGGGACCCTCTGGAAACACCATATATTTT.

The CDR3 sequence: CASGIAGGLRRFF. The CDR3 DNA follows: TGTGCCAGCGGGATAGCGGGGGGTCTTCGGCGGTTCTTC. This sequence joins TRBV28 and TRBJ2-1, with TRBD2 identical over 10 bases. This CDR3 has 13 amino acids. CDR1 is MDHEN, CDR2 SYDVKM, per germline. The V gene end was trimmed by 8 bases and the J gene end by 15 bases; junction bases not matched to a gene: 13. Variable domain in full (rest from reference TRBV28 and TRBJ2-1): DVKVTQSSRYLVKRTGEKVFLECVQDMDHENMFWYRQDPGLGLRLIYFSYDVKMKEKGDIPEGYSVSREKKERFSLILESASTNQTSMYLCASGIAGGLRRFFGPGTRLTVL.

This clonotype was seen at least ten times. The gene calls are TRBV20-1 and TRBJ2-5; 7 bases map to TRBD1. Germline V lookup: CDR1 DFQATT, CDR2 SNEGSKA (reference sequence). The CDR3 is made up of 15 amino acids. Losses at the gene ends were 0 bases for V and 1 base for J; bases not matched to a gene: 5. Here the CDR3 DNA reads TGCAGTGCTAGAGACGGGACAGACCCCCAAGAGACCCAGTACTTC. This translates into CSARDGTDPQETQYF.